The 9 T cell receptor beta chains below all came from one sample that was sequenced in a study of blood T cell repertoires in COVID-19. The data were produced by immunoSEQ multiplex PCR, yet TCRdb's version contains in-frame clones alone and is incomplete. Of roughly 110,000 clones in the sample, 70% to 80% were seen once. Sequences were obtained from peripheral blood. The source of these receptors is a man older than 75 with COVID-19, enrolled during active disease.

The CDR3 nucleotides read TGTGCCAGCTCAGGGACTAGCGGGAACAATGAGCAGTTCTTC. The encoded protein is CASSGTSGNNEQFF. The genes are TRBV18 and TRBJ2-1, with 13 bases matching TRBD2. J lost 5 bases, V lost 5 bases, and 0 bases had no gene match. CDR3 length: 14 residues. Germline CDR1 reads KGHSH; CDR2 reads LQKENI.

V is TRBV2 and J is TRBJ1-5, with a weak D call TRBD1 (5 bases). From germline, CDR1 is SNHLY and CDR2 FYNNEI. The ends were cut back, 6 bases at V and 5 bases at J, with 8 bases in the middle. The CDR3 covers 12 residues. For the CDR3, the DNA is TGTGCCAGCAGCACGGGGGATCAGCCCCAGCATTTT. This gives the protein CASSTGDQPQHF.

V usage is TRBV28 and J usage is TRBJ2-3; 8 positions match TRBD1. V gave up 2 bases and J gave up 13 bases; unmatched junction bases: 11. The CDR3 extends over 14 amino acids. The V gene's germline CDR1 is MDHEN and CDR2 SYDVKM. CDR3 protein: CASSLRQGPLGEYF. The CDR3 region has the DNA TGTGCCAGCAGTTTACGACAGGGGCCCCTCGGGGAGTATTTT.

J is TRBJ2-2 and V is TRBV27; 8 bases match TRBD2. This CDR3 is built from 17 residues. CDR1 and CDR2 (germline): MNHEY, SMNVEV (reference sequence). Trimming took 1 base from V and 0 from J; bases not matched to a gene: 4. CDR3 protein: CASSLYGRASNTGELFF. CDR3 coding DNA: TGTGCCAGCAGTTTATACGGGAGGGCCTCGAACACCGGGGAGCTGTTTTTT.

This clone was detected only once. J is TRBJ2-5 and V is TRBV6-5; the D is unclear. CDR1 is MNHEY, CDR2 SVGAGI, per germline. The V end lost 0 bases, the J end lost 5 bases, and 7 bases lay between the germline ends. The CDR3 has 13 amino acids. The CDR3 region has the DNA TGTGCCAGCAGTTACTCGGGCTGGGAGACCCAGTACTTC. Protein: CASSYSGWETQYF.

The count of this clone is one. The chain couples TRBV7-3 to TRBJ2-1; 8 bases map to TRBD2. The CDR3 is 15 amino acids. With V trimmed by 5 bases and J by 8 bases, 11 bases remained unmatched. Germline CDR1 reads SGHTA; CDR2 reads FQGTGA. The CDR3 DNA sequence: TGTGCCAGCAGCCTGCAAAGCGGGAGTGGCTATGAGCAGTTCTTC. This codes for CASSLQSGSGYEQFF. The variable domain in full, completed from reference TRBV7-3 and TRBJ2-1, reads GAGVSQTPSNKVTEKGKYVELRCDPISGHTALYWYRQSLGQGPEFLIYFQGTGAADDSGLPNDRFFAVRPEGSVSTLKIQRTERGDSAVYLCASSLQSGSGYEQFFGPGTRLTVL.

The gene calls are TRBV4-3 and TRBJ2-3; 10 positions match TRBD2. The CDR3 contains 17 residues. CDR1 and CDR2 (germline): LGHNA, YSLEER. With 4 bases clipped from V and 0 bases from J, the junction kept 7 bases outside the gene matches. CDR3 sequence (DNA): TGCGCCAGCAGCCCCGGACTAGCGGCAACTAGCACAGATACGCAGTATTTT. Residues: CASSPGLAATSTDTQYF.

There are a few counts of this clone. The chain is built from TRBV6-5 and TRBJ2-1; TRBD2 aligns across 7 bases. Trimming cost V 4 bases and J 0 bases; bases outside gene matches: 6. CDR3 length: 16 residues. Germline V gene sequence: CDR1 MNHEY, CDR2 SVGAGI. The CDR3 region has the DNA TGTGCCAGCAGTTTGGTAGCGGGTAGCTCCTACAATGAGCAGTTCTTC. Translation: CASSLVAGSSYNEQFF.

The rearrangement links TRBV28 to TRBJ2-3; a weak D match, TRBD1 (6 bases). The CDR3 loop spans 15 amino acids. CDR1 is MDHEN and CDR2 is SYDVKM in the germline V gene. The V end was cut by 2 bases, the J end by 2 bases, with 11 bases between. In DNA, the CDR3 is TGTGCCAGCAGTTTAATTGGGGGCACCACAGATACGCAGTATTTT. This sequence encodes CASSLIGGTTDTQYF.